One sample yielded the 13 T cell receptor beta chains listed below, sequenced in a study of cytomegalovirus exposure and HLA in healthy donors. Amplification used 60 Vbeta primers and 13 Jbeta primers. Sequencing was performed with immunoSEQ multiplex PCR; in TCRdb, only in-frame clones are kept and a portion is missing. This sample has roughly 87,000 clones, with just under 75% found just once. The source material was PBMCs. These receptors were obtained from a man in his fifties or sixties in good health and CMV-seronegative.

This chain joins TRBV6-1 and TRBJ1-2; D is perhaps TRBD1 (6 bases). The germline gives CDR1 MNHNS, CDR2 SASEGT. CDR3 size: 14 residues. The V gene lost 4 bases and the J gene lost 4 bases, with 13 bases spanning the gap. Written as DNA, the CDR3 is TGTGCCAGCAGTGTATCAACAGGGCCCTATGGCTACACCTTC. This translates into CASSVSTGPYGYTF.

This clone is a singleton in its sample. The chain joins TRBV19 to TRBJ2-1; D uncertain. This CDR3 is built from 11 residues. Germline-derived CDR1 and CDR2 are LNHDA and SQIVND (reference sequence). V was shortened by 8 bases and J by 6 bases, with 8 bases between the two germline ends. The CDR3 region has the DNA TGTGCCAGTCAATGCGTCAATGAGCAGTTCTTC. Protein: CASQCVNEQFF.

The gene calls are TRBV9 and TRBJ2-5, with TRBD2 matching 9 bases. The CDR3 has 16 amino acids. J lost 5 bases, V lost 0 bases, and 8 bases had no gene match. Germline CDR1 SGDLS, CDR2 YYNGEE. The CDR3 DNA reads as TGTGCCAGCAGCGTAGACCCGCGGGGGGGCGAGGAGACCCAGTACTTC. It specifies CASSVDPRGGEETQYF.

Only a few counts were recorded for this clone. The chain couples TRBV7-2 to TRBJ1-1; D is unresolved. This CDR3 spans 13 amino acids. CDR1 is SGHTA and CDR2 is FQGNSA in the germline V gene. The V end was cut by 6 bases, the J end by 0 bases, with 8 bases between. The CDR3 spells CASSRTVNTEAFF. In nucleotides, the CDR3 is TGTGCCAGCAGTCGTACAGTGAACACTGAAGCTTTCTTT.

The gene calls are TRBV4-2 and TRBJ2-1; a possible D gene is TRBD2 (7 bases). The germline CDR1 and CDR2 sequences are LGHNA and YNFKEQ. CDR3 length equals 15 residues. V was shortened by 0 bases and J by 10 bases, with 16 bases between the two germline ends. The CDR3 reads CASSQDLGGAREQFF. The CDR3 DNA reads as TGTGCCAGCAGCCAAGATTTGGGGGGGGCGAGGGAGCAGTTCTTC.

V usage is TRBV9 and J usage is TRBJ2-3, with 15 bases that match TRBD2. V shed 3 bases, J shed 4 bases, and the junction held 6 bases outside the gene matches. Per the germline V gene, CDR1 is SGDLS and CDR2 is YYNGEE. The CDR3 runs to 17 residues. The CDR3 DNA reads TGTGCCAGCAGCGGTCGGACTAGCGGGGGGGCCCCAGATACGCAGTATTTT. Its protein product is CASSGRTSGGAPDTQYF.

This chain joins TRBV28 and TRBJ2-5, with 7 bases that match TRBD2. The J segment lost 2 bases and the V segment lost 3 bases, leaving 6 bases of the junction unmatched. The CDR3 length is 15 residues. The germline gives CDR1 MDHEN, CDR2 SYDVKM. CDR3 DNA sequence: TGTGCCAGCAGTTTGGCCAGCGGGGTTCAAGAGACCCAGTACTTC. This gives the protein CASSLASGVQETQYF. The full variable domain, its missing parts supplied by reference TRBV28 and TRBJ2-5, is DVKVTQSSRYLVKRTGEKVFLECVQDMDHENMFWYRQDPGLGLRLIYFSYDVKMKEKGDIPEGYSVSREKKERFSLILESASTNQTSMYLCASSLASGVQETQYFGPGTRLLVL.

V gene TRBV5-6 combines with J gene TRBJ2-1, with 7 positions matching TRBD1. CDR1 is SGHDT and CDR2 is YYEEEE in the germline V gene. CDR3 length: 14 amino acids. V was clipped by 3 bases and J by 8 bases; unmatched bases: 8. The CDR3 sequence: CASSWRHRGHEQFF. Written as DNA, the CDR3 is TGTGCCAGCAGCTGGCGGCACAGGGGTCATGAGCAGTTCTTC. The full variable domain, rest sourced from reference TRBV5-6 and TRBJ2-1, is DAGVTQSPTHLIKTRGQQVTLRCSPKSGHDTVSWYQQALGQGPQFIFQYYEEEERQRGNFPDRFSGHQFPNYSSELNVNALLLGDSALYLCASSWRHRGHEQFFGPGTRLTVL.

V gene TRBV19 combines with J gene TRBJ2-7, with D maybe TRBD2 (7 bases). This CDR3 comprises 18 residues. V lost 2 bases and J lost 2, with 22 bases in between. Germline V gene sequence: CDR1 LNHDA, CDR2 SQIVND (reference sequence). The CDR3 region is CASSIRRRGTGTTYEQYF. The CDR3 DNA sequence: TGTGCCAGTAGTATAAGACGTAGAGGAACAGGGACTACCTACGAGCAGTACTTC.

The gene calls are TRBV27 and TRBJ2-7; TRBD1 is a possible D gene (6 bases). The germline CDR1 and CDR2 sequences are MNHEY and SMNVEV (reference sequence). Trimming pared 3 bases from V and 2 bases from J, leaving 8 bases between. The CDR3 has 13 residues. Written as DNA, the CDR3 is TGTGCCAGCAGTTTGACAGGTCCCTACGAGCAGTACTTC. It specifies CASSLTGPYEQYF.

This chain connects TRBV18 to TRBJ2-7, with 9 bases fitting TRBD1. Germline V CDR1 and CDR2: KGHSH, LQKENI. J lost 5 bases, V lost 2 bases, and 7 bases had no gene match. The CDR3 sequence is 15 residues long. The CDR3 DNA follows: TGTGCCAGCTCACCATCCAGGACAGGGGTCAACGAGCAGTACTTC. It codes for CASSPSRTGVNEQYF.

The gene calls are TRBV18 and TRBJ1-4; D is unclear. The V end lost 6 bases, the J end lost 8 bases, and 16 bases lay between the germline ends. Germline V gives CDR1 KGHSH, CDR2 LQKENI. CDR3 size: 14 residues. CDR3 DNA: TGTGCCAGCTCCCGAGGTATGTCCGAGGAAAAACTGTTTTTT. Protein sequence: CASSRGMSEEKLFF.

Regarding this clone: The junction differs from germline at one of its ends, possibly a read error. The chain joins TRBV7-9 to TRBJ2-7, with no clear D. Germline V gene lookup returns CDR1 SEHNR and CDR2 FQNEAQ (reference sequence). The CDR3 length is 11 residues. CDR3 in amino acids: CSSSSYYEQYF. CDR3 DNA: TGTTCCAGCAGCTCGTATTACGAGCAGTACTTC.